Sequencing of this T cell receptor (beta chain) was carried out in a study of Ad26.COV2.S vaccination and SARS-CoV-2 variants. Looking at the study overall: Into the muscle, Ad26.COV2.S was dosed once or twice, 56 days apart. The study, taken as a whole, reports: Non-spike TCR breadth did not differ much between vaccine and placebo recipients.

Described treatment: 15 to 20 received Ad26.COV2.S at low or high dose, single or two shots; roughly five received placebo; per-sample allocation not given. After the first vaccine or placebo injection, samples were drawn on day 63. Libraries were prepared by immunoSEQ multiplex PCR; TCRdb keeps only in-frame clonotypes and omits some of them. This table holds about 680,000 clones, around 92% found once. Concerning this clone: The antigen is unknown.

The V end was cut by 5 bases, the J end by 4 bases, with 21 bases between. The CDR3 covers 16 residues. Germline values: CDR1 SEHNR, CDR2 FQNEAQ (reference sequence). The genes are TRBV7-9 and TRBJ2-7; weak D call: TRBD2 (6 bases). This sequence originates from a person aged 18-65 years who received the Ad26.COV2.S COVID-19 vaccine or a placebo. The sample was peripheral blood, taken in a trial of Ad26.COV2.S vaccine versus placebo. The CDR3: CASSGTGGAGIYEQYF. The CDR3 DNA follows: TGTGCCAGCAGCGGGACGGGTGGAGCGGGTATTTACGAGCAGTACTTC. Together with reference TRBV7-9 and TRBJ2-7, the CDR3 gives the full variable domain: DTGVSQNPRHKITKRGQNVTFRCDPISEHNRLYWYRQTLGQGPEFLTYFQNEAQLEKSRLLSDRFSAERPKGSFSTLEIQRTEQGDSAMYLCASSGTGGAGIYEQYFGPGTRLTVT.